At least ten counts were recorded for the clone carrying this T cell receptor beta chain. No antigen is known for it. Conversion of TCR transcripts into cDNA relied on 5'RACE template switching, which added a universal primer site and UMIs. TCRdb called the 5' RACE reads again in MiXCR, with one record for every CDR3 protein. The data show about 320,000 distinct CDR3 sequences, with around 4.3% seen just once and roughly a fifth held by the top ten. The data are from a study of T cells after yellow fever vaccination. About the study: In the case of low-cell-number fractions, SMART-Seq v4 Ultra Low Input was used for preparation. Study-level findings and limits: Contamination by abundant bulk-population clonotypes could be present in FACS-sorted repertoires.

This CDR3 contains 14 residues. Between the trimmed V and J ends, which lost 2 bases and 4 bases, there was a span of 8 bases. From germline, CDR1 is SGHDN and CDR2 FVKESK. Sample: PBMCs, taken 15 days after the yellow fever booster vaccination. The source is a man aged 18 to 35 who received the YFV17D yellow fever vaccine. The V and J genes are TRBV14 and TRBJ1-4, with D possibly being TRBD1 (5 bases). The CDR3 sequence is CASSQQGLNEKLFF. The CDR3 DNA is TGTGCCAGCAGCCAACAGGGACTTAATGAAAAACTGTTTTTT.